One sample yielded the 32 T cell receptor beta chains listed below, sequenced in a study of response to subunit inactivated influenza vaccine. TCRdb reprocessed the RT-PCR reads via MiXCR and lists one record per CDR3 protein. Of about 520,000 distinct CDR3 sequences listed, about 25% are singletons. The sequences come from CD4+ T cells sorted from PBMCs, collected about 5 days after vaccination. These receptors originate from a man aged 50-60 years who received an inactivated influenza vaccine.

The chain couples TRBV12-3 or TRBV12-4 to TRBJ1-1, with D possibly TRBD1 on 5 matching bases. The CDR3 covers 15 residues. V lost 7 bases and J lost 5, with 20 bases in between. In nucleotides, the CDR3 is TGTGCCAGCATCCGGGACCCCGGGCGGGGGACTGAAGCTTTCTTT. Its translation is CASIRDPGRGTEAFF.

The genes are TRBV6-2 or TRBV6-3 and TRBJ2-2; D might be TRBD2 (6 bases). This CDR3 spans 18 amino acids. Germline V lookup: CDR1 MNHEY, CDR2 SVGEGT. V lost 2 bases and J lost 3, with 19 bases in between. CDR3: CASSYPRGGRLYTGELFF. The CDR3 nucleotides are TGTGCCAGCAGTTACCCCCGTGGGGGGAGATTGTACACCGGGGAGCTGTTTTTT.

V and J are TRBV4-2 and TRBJ1-5; 9 nucleotides match TRBD1. Germline loops: CDR1 LGHNA, CDR2 YNFKEQ. V lost 0 bases to trimming and J lost 9 bases; unmatched junction nucleotides: 6. This CDR3 is 15 amino acids long. The CDR3 sequence: CASSQEGQGTTPQHF. CDR3 nucleotides: TGTGCCAGCAGCCAAGAAGGACAGGGGACGACGCCCCAGCATTTT.

This clonotype was seen more than once but under ten times. The chain has TRBV7-2 and TRBJ2-1; 9 bases match TRBD2. The CDR3 is 16 amino acids. With V trimmed by 5 bases and J by 8 bases, 13 bases remained unmatched. Germline V CDR1 and CDR2: SGHTA, FQGNSA. The DNA for the CDR3 is TGTGCCAGCAGCATAACAGCGGGGGGAGAATGGTATGAGCAGTTCTTC. Its translation is CASSITAGGEWYEQFF.

This clonotype occurred a few times. This sequence joins TRBV2 and TRBJ1-4; D unresolved. V lost 10 bases, J lost 8 bases, and 17 bases lay in between. CDR3 length: 13 amino acids. The germline V gene has CDR1 SNHLY and CDR2 FYNNEI. The CDR3 loop reads CANRADGREKLFF. The CDR3 nucleotides read TGTGCCAACCGGGCCGACGGCAGAGAAAAACTGTTTTTT. Complete variable domain (other parts from reference TRBV2 and TRBJ1-4): EPEVTQTPSHQVTQMGQEVILRCVPISNHLYFYWYRQILGQKVEFLVSFYNNEISEKSEIFDDQFSVERPDGSNFTLKIRSTKLEDSAMYFCANRADGREKLFFGSGTQLSVL.

This clonotype was observed a handful of times. The CDR3: CASSQGLAGARSPYEQYF. In DNA form, the CDR3 reads TGCGCCAGCAGCCAAGGACTAGCGGGAGCCCGGTCTCCCTACGAGCAGTACTTC. The chain employs TRBV5-1 and TRBJ2-7, with 13 positions matching TRBD2. The CDR3 loop spans 18 amino acids. Germline CDR1 and CDR2: SGHRS and YFSETQ. Germline trimming cut 4 bases from V and 2 bases from J; bases unmatched to any gene: 12.

The V and J genes are TRBV6-1 and TRBJ2-2; D is perhaps TRBD2 (6 bases). Germline CDR1 is MNHNS and CDR2 is SASEGT. CDR3 size: 20 residues. V was cut by 2 bases and J by 3 bases, with 25 bases left in between. CDR3 sequence reads: CASSENSVLLAGTYTGELFF. DNA of the CDR3: TGTGCCAGCAGTGAAAACAGCGTTCTACTGGCGGGAACCTACACCGGGGAGCTGTTTTTT.

This clonotype was counted between two and nine times. This chain links TRBV7-2 with TRBJ2-1; no reliable D call. V was clipped by 1 base and J by 15 bases, with 16 bases between them. CDR3 size: 13 residues. Germline-derived CDR1 and CDR2 are SGHTA and FQGNSA. CDR3 nucleotides: TGTGCCAGCAGCTTAGATATGTTCCTTGAAAGGTTCTTC. Protein sequence: CASSLDMFLERFF.

This clonotype has only a few counts. The rearrangement uses TRBV6-2 or TRBV6-3 and TRBJ2-1; 11 nucleotides align to TRBD2. V lost 7 bases and J lost 2; bases outside the gene matches: 10. There are 17 residues in the CDR3. Per the germline V gene, CDR1 is MNHEY and CDR2 is SVGEGT. DNA of the CDR3: TGTGCCAGCACTCCTACTAGCGGGGGAGGGGCCTACAATGAGCAGTTCTTC. Translating it yields CASTPTSGGGAYNEQFF.

This clonotype was detected only once. This rearrangement joins TRBV2 to TRBJ2-5; TRBD1 matches 7 bases. Germline lookup yields CDR1 SNHLY and CDR2 FYNNEI. V was pared by 4 bases and J by 4 bases, with 9 bases of the junction left unmatched. CDR3 length: 15 residues. The CDR3 loop reads CASSALTGKGETQYF. As DNA, the CDR3 is TGTGCCAGCAGTGCCCTGACAGGGAAGGGAGAGACCCAGTACTTC.

The gene calls are TRBV10-1 and TRBJ2-3, with a tentative D call TRBD1 (6 bases). Trimming took off 6 bases at V and 0 bases at J, with 13 bases between the two ends. Germline CDR1 and CDR2: WNHNN and SYGVQD (reference sequence). The CDR3 loop spans 15 amino acids. CDR3 region: CASRKGQLSTDTQYF. The CDR3 DNA reads TGCGCCAGCAGAAAGGGACAACTGAGCACAGATACGCAGTATTTT.

This chain joins TRBV18 and TRBJ2-3, with TRBD1 identical over 7 bases. The CDR3 sequence is 17 residues long. The trim removed 3 bases at V and 1 base at J, leaving 10 bases unmatched. CDR1 and CDR2 from the germline V gene are KGHSH and LQKENI. The CDR3 sequence: CASSPVQGQTRTDTQYF. The DNA for the CDR3 is TGTGCCAGCTCACCGGTTCAGGGACAGACTCGCACAGATACGCAGTATTTT.

This clonotype was counted between two and nine times. The CDR3 protein is CSTSHDEQFF. CDR3 coding DNA: TGCAGCACCTCCCACGATGAGCAGTTCTTC. The chain combines TRBV29-1 with TRBJ2-1; no definite D call. From germline, CDR1 is SQVTM and CDR2 ANQGSEA. Trimming left V 8 bases short and J 8 bases short, with 10 bases between. The CDR3 extends over 10 amino acids.

This clonotype was seen a few times. This chain connects TRBV2 to TRBJ1-1, with D perhaps TRBD1 (5 bases). The V gene lost 4 bases and the J gene lost 2 bases, with 8 bases spanning the gap. Germline assignment: CDR1 SNHLY and CDR2 FYNNEI. There are 13 residues in the CDR3. The CDR3 sequence: CASSVGENTEAFF. CDR3 DNA: TGTGCCAGCAGTGTGGGGGAAAACACTGAAGCTTTCTTT.

The V and J genes are TRBV7-8 and TRBJ2-7, with 7 positions matching TRBD2. This CDR3 spans 17 amino acids. The junction had 10 bases not matched to a gene; V was cut back by 0 bases and J by 2 bases. From germline, CDR1 is SGHVS and CDR2 FQNEAQ. CDR3 in amino acids: CASSLAAGRGGTYEQYF. CDR3 sequence (DNA): TGTGCCAGCAGCTTAGCAGCGGGAAGGGGTGGGACCTACGAGCAGTACTTC.

This rearrangement joins TRBV5-1 to TRBJ2-7; no reliable D call. Deletions cut 0 bases from V and 1 base from J, with 20 bases between. CDR3 length equals 18 residues. Germline V lookup: CDR1 SGHRS, CDR2 YFSETQ. The CDR3 sequence is CASSLGMGLLEGSYEQYF. CDR3 DNA: TGCGCCAGCAGCTTGGGGATGGGCCTCCTGGAAGGGTCCTACGAGCAGTACTTC.

The chain has TRBV27 and TRBJ2-1; unclear D gene. The CDR3 sequence is 15 residues long. With 0 bases removed from V and 9 bases from J, the gap between germline ends came to 15 bases. From germline, CDR1 is MNHEY and CDR2 SMNVEV (reference sequence). CDR3 loop: CASSLSRQWSGEQFF. The CDR3 DNA is TGTGCCAGCAGTTTATCGAGACAATGGTCGGGTGAGCAGTTCTTC.

This clonotype was picked up a small number of times. This rearrangement joins TRBV5-1 to TRBJ2-1; 9 bases match TRBD2. J was trimmed by 10 bases and V by 2 bases; bases with no gene match: 7. The CDR3 sequence is 14 residues long. Germline CDR1 SGHRS, CDR2 YFSETQ. CDR3 in DNA: TGCGCCAGCAGCTTCGGCGGGGGGGCGGAAGAGCAGTTCTTC. Its protein product is CASSFGGGAEEQFF.

The table lists this clonotype with a few counts. The chain joins TRBV10-3 to TRBJ2-7; D gene ambiguous. The CDR3 runs to 13 residues. V was trimmed by 7 bases and J by 1 base, leaving 11 bases between them. The germline gives CDR1 ENHRY, CDR2 SYGVKD. The CDR3 DNA follows: TGTGCCATCACCCCGGACGGTTCCTACGAGCAGTACTTC. Translated, it gives CAITPDGSYEQYF.

The J gene is TRBJ2-1, the V gene TRBV20-1; D is uncertain. Germline V gene lookup returns CDR1 DFQATT and CDR2 SNEGSKA (reference sequence). Trimming shortened V by 5 bases and J by 10 bases, and 9 bases separated the two germline ends. This CDR3 is built from 10 residues. In nucleotides, the CDR3 is TGCAGTGCTGCCCAGAGGGAGCAGTTCTTC. It translates to CSAAQREQFF.

The rearrangement uses TRBV6-2 or TRBV6-3 and TRBJ1-5, with D unclear. V lost 6 bases to trimming and J lost 7 bases, with 16 bases between them. CDR1 is MNHEY, CDR2 SVGEGT, per germline. This CDR3 has 14 amino acids. This CDR3 is CASSPTPGGQPQHF. CDR3 coding DNA: TGTGCCAGCAGCCCCACACCGGGCGGCCAGCCCCAGCATTTT.

This clonotype was detected ten times or more. The J gene is TRBJ2-7, the V gene TRBV5-1; TRBD2 matches 12 bases. Trimming cost V 4 bases and J 4 bases; bases outside gene matches: 9. Germline V CDR1 and CDR2: SGHRS, YFSETQ. The CDR3 spans 16 residues. The CDR3 spells CASSTSTSGRGYEQYF. As DNA, the CDR3 is TGCGCCAGCAGCACGTCGACTAGCGGGAGAGGATACGAGCAGTACTTC.

The chain links TRBV5-1 to TRBJ2-2; TRBD1 aligns across 7 bases. The CDR3 is made up of 15 amino acids. V trimming: 2 bases; J trimming: 1 base; junction bases outside the gene matches: 2. CDR1 and CDR2 (germline): SGHRS, YFSETQ. The CDR3 DNA reads TGCGCCAGCAGCTTCGGACAGGTGAACACCGGGGAGCTGTTTTTT. Protein: CASSFGQVNTGELFF.

This clonotype was recorded at least ten times. The J gene is TRBJ1-1, the V gene TRBV12-3 or TRBV12-4, with D possibly TRBD1 on 5 matching bases. V was clipped by 2 bases and J by 10 bases, with 14 bases between them. This CDR3 is built from 13 residues. CDR3 sequence reads: CASSLSGTGGAFF. As DNA, the CDR3 is TGTGCCAGCAGTTTAAGCGGGACTGGCGGAGCTTTCTTT.

This chain connects TRBV6-2 or TRBV6-3 to TRBJ2-5; the match to TRBD1 covers 9 bases. After removal of 8 bases from V and 1 base from J, the junction contained 5 bases not matched to a gene. The germline V gene encodes CDR1 MNHEY and CDR2 SVGEGT. The CDR3 covers 14 residues. The CDR3 is CASGIQGAQETQYF. Here the CDR3 DNA reads TGTGCCAGCGGTATACAGGGGGCCCAAGAGACCCAGTACTTC.

The chain joins TRBV18 to TRBJ2-5; D is unclear. Germline V gene lookup returns CDR1 KGHSH and CDR2 LQKENI. The CDR3 contains 17 residues. The V gene lost 2 bases and the J gene lost 0 bases, with 16 bases spanning the gap. CDR3 nucleotide sequence: TGTGCCAGCTCACCAAGGATAATCAAGGGTAACCAAGAGACCCAGTACTTC. As protein: CASSPRIIKGNQETQYF.

This sequence joins TRBV27 and TRBJ2-7, with D hard to call. V was cut by 5 bases and J by 7 bases, with 9 bases left in between. The CDR3 loop spans 11 amino acids. Germline CDR1 MNHEY, CDR2 SMNVEV (reference sequence). The CDR3 region has the DNA TGTGCCAGCAGTGGGCTAGGGGAGCAGTACTTC. It specifies CASSGLGEQYF.

This clonotype was seen a handful of times. This chain connects TRBV7-9 to TRBJ2-7; D uncertain. Germline V gives CDR1 SEHNR, CDR2 FQNEAQ (reference sequence). There are 12 residues in the CDR3. Deletions cut 1 base from V and 3 bases from J, with 4 bases between. The CDR3 loop is CASSLEYYEQYF. For the CDR3, the DNA is TGTGCCAGCAGCTTAGAGTACTACGAGCAGTACTTC.

The chain recombines TRBV5-6 with TRBJ2-6; the D gene is possibly TRBD1 (5 bases). The V gene lost 0 bases and the J gene lost 3 bases, with 7 bases spanning the gap. Germline lookup yields CDR1 SGHDT and CDR2 YYEEEE. The CDR3 spans 15 residues. Here the CDR3 DNA reads TGTGCCAGCAGCTTGGGGGGCTTTGGGGCCAACGTCCTGACTTTC. This codes for CASSLGGFGANVLTF.

Many counts were recorded for this clonotype. This chain uses TRBV6-2 or TRBV6-3 with TRBJ2-7; 7 bases agree with TRBD1. V shed 4 bases and J 3 bases; nucleotides not matched to a gene: 9. Germline V gene data show CDR1 as MNHEY and CDR2 as SVGEGT. This CDR3 has 15 amino acids. The CDR3 DNA is TGTGCCAGCAGTTCCTATCCGGGACAGAGCTACGAGCAGTACTTC. The encoded protein is CASSSYPGQSYEQYF.

This clonotype was observed a handful of times. V is TRBV12-3 or TRBV12-4 and J is TRBJ1-6; D not certain. CDR3 length: 16 amino acids. Trimming removed 4 bases from V and 13 bases from J, with 23 bases in between. CDR3 sequence (DNA): TGTGCCAGCAGTTCCTTCGGAGGGTTTTCTCCTACGCCCCTCCACTTT. Translated, it gives CASSSFGGFSPTPLHF.

This clonotype has just a few counts. This rearrangement joins TRBV5-1 to TRBJ2-7; 8 positions agree with TRBD1. V lost 3 bases to trimming and J lost 1 base; unmatched junction nucleotides: 12. The CDR3 length is 17 residues. CDR1 is SGHRS, CDR2 YFSETQ, per germline. The CDR3 is CASSSPPGGLRSYEQYF. The CDR3 nucleotides are TGCGCCAGCAGCTCCCCCCCAGGGGGCCTTCGATCCTACGAGCAGTACTTC.